This T cell receptor beta chain comes out of a study of read filtering for tumor transcriptome and immune sequencing. Study overall: The cohort had approximately 16 men and about 15 women aged roughly 40 to 80, mean roughly 71 years.

At least ten counts were recorded for this clonotype. This library used approximately 370 ng RNA and molecular barcoded adaptors spanning alpha/delta and beta/gamma chains. Via MiXCR, TCRdb re-called the reads, giving one row per CDR3 protein. This table holds about 90,000 distinct CDR3 sequences, around an eighth found once. The material sequenced was a population of CD138-negative cells sorted from bone marrow. The clonotype was recovered from a donor at least 40 years old with multiple myeloma.

The CDR3 spells CASVGQLQETQYF. Here the CDR3 DNA reads TGTGCCAGCGTCGGACAGCTTCAAGAGACCCAGTACTTC. The chain joins TRBV2 to TRBJ2-5; the D gene is possibly TRBD1 (6 bases). Germline-derived CDR1 and CDR2 are SNHLY and FYNNEI. Trimming removed 8 bases at V and 2 bases at J, with 12 bases between. This CDR3 has 13 amino acids.